This T cell receptor (beta chain) derives from a study of T cell repertoires in aging, cancer and after chemotherapy. TRB rearrangements spanning V, D and J were amplified using mixed TRB-A/B primers. TCRdb analysed the multiplex PCR reads with MiXCR anew, one entry per CDR3 protein. This table has some 1,300 distinct CDR3 sequences, over 25% appearing once. This clonotype is deemed medium-sized (0.01 to 0.1%). The CDR3 has 15 amino acids. Trimming shortened V by 4 bases and J by 10 bases, and 22 bases separated the two germline ends. In germline, CDR1 is SEHNR, CDR2 FQNEAQ (reference sequence). Peripheral blood genomic DNA, not sorted cells or RNA, was the template.

The source material was blood. The chain is built from TRBV7-9 and TRBJ1-2; D gene uncertain. This TCR derives from a human donor with a solid tumor. CDR3 sequence reads: CASSSPSLPLFNYTF. CDR3 nucleotide sequence: TGTGCCAGCAGCTCCCCCAGTTTGCCCCTATTTAACTACACCTTC.